This T cell receptor (beta chain) was observed in a study of early T cells in non-severe SARS-CoV-2 infection (dated by TCRdb to about 2021). Study-level background: Because TCR sequencing relied on bulk RNA taken from unsorted whole blood, pairing of alpha and beta chains was not possible. Summary of the overall study and its limitations: Matching against VDJdb was skewed toward anti-spike CD8 responses, likely underestimated virus-specific expansions, and missed private and CD4 specificities.

The library was obtained by 5' RACE. The data were produced on a NextSeq 500. The TCR library protocol attached unique molecular identifiers to individual cDNA molecules to correct for sequencing error and PCR bias. Sequencing covered both TCR alpha and beta chains, and within each sample the abundances of alpha and beta sequences were tightly co-correlated. The study's processing was this. V gene, J gene and CDR3 annotation of TCR sequences was performed with Decombinator V4. Expanded TCRs were defined as changing significantly between any two time points under a Poisson model with p below 0.0001. Abundances of TCRs were expressed as counts per million after normalisation to the total number of TCRs sequenced in each sample. MAIT TCRs were defined by TRAV1-2 paired with TRAJ12, TRAJ20 or TRAJ33, and iNKT TCRs by TRAV10 paired with TRAJ18. VDJdb, accessed on 1 November 2021, was searched for TCRs annotated for CMV, EBV and SARS-CoV-2, and TCRs annotated for more than one antigen were excluded. The public reads were reanalyzed by TCRdb: fastp trimming at Q25, MiXCR alignment, in-frame beta chains only. Merged by CDR3 protein, the rows form single entries marked with the most common genes and DNA. The V and J calls reflect TCRdb's pipeline rather than the authors' work. In all, the sample holds around 58,000 distinct CDR3 sequences, and roughly 7.1% of those were seen once. Of the sample, roughly 10% falls within the top ten clones.

As encoded in the germline V gene, CDR1 is KGHSH while CDR2 is LQKENI. V is clipped by 6 bases and J by 0 bases, and the sequence between their germline boundaries is 12 bases long. The CDR3 runs 14 residues from the cysteine to the phenylalanine. Only CDR3 DNA remains: 42 bases, in frame from the first base. In its sample, this clonotype was seen many times. No cognate antigen has been identified for it. No much larger clone is present one base from it, and per-base qualities are unavailable. Set within a cohort of healthcare workers in London, UK, this nested case-control study involved weekly PCR testing of nasopharyngeal swabs along with blood sampling. Healthcare workers were enrolled in the week of the UK lockdown, from 23 to 31 March 2020, and were followed every week for up to 16 weeks.

Specimen: whole blood, collected at baseline. The chain was built from TRBV18 and TRBJ2-7, and perhaps TRBD2 as D gene, on 5 matching bases. The sequence was obtained from an adult who was a healthcare worker with PCR-confirmed SARS-CoV-2 infection or an uninfected control (not recorded which). The CDR3 corresponds to CASSPDGNSYEQYF. The nucleotide sequence is TGTGCCAGCTCTCCAGACGGGAACTCCTACGAGCAGTACTTC.